This T cell receptor (beta chain) was profiled in a study of identical twins. General study results and limits: Fewer insertions were carried by abundant cord blood beta clonotypes, but none was seen in memory repertoires.

The cDNA had a unique molecular identifier and a template-switch universal primer site. TCRdb reanalysed the 5' RACE reads using MiXCR and keeps one entry per CDR3 protein. The data show a few hundred thousand distinct CDR3 sequences, 8% to 11% seen once. In the case of this clonotype: What it binds is not known.

Germline CDR1 and CDR2: MNHNS and SASEGT. The V gene lost 1 base and the J gene lost 7 bases, with 13 bases spanning the gap. This CDR3 has 14 residues. This chain uses TRBV6-1 with TRBJ1-2, with D perhaps TRBD1 (5 bases). The TCR was taken from a man over 45 in good health. The sample comprised memory T cells sorted from blood. CDR3 coding DNA: TGTGCCAGCAGTGAAGTTCTCGGGGGAGGTGGCTACACCTTC. Translated: CASSEVLGGGGYTF.